Given below is one T cell receptor beta chain in context. These data are taken from a study of blood T cell repertoires in COVID-19. In the study overall: The analysed material was cDNA or gDNA that came from T cells, B-cell-depleted T cells, or PBMCs.

CDR3 size: 13 residues. Trimming shortened V by 4 bases and J by 0 bases, and 5 bases separated the two germline ends. Germline CDR1 is SGHRS and CDR2 is YFSETQ. Per the original data handling: Estimation of nucleated cell counts relied on the amplification of reference gene primers. Only in-frame clones appear in the TCRdb table, and some are missing; sequencing was by immunoSEQ multiplex PCR. V, J and clone size are those of that table, while D and trimming were read from the DNA. Of 60,000 to 95,000 clones listed, around 90% are singletons. The clonotype comes from a human donor in a cohort sampled during active COVID-19. The chain joins TRBV5-1 to TRBJ1-3; no firm D call. Material for sequencing was peripheral blood. The CDR3 nucleotides read TGCGCCAGCAGCCCCGTCTCTGGAAACACCATATATTTT. Its protein is CASSPVSGNTIYF.